Included here is one T cell receptor (beta chain) sequence, with context. The sample holds many counts of this clonotype. Its antigen is still unknown. The sample holds no much larger clone one base away, and base qualities are not on file. Bone marrow was sampled from every patient at the time of active disease. Ficoll-Hypaque density gradient centrifugation was used to isolate the bone marrow mononuclear cells. CD138-negative cells were obtained by negative selection after labeling with CD138 magnetic microbeads on a MACS separator, removing myeloma plasma cells. Purity of the isolated cells was checked by flow cytometry on an Attune NxT using CD138 antibodies. TRIzol reagent was used to extract total RNA, which was then quantified with a NanoDrop spectrophotometer. Paired RNA-seq and IR-seq were performed on the CD138-negative bone marrow sample of each patient. Starting from roughly 410 ng RNA, TCR libraries were constructed with the Immunoverse kit using molecular barcoded adaptors that cover the alpha/delta and beta/gamma chains. TCR library preparation was performed with the same RNA that was used for transcriptome sequencing. TCR libraries were sequenced on an Illumina HiSeq 4000 with 2 x 150 cycles. Concerning the study's data processing: MiXCR aligned TCR reads to human V, D, J and C references and assembled the aligned reads into CDR3 clonotypes, with quality filtering and error correction included. The tcR package in R was used to analyze clonotype counts and gene usage diversity. Raw mapping reads were checked after the RNA-seq reads had been mapped by STAR aligner version 2.5.3a onto the human GRCh37 genome. To test how sequencing depth affected the clonotypes detected, IR-seq fastq files were randomly downsampled with Seqtk 1.3. TCRdb cleaned the public reads at Q25 with fastp, built clones with MiXCR and kept in-frame beta chains. Every entry covers one CDR3 protein and lists the most common genes and DNA from its rows. The V and J calls were determined by TCRdb, not by the authors. The table for this sample lists more than 35,000 distinct CDR3 sequences; about 12% of them were counted only once. The ten top clones hold 30% to 40% of the sample.

This sample stems from a study of read filtering for tumor transcriptome and immune sequencing (dated by TCRdb to the early 2020s). Some background on the complete study: The cohort consisted of approximately 17 male and approximately 14 female patients, with a mean age of about 66 years and an age range of about 40 to 85. By revised international staging, 8 patients were R-ISS I, about 17 were R-ISS II and 6 or 7 were R-ISS III. After DNase treatment, whole-transcriptome libraries were prepared using the TruSeq RNA Access Library Prep Kit. Per sample, about 4.05 to 10.27 million TCR-region mapped reads were obtained with IR-seq, compared with only about 80 to 1,300 with RNA-seq. Using the same bone marrow samples, the study ran both targeted immune repertoire sequencing and bulk whole-transcriptome sequencing and then compared the TCR repertoires from each method. A main aim was a read-filtering strategy for immune repertoire data, specifically whether clonotypes supported by a single read should be removed.

The investigation overall reported the following: Clonotypes were captured by IR-seq at much higher depth and more reliably than by RNA-seq, and smaller IR-seq throughput was sufficient for identification of most shared clonotypes. When single-read clonotypes were removed, the proportions of shared clonotypes in IR-seq and RNA-seq correlated more strongly. The sorted CD138-negative fraction was composed of a mixed bone marrow immune population rather than of purified T cells. Single-read clonotypes made up around 86% of clonotypes but only 3.5% to 4% of total reads in IR-seq, compared with roughly 70% of clonotypes and roughly 49% of reads in RNA-seq.

The germline V gene yields MNHEY for CDR1 and SVGAGI for CDR2. V sheds 4 bases and J sheds 2 bases, leaving 12 bases between their ends. Including the terminal cysteine and phenylalanine, the CDR3 comprises 15 residues. The entry retains the CDR3 DNA only, 45 bases that are in frame from base 1. The V gene is TRBV6-5 and the J gene is TRBJ2-1; TRBD2 is perhaps the D gene, given 5 matching bases. The source material was a population of CD138-negative cells sorted from bone marrow. The sample's cell subset or site label, decoded: bone marrow mononuclear cells depleted of CD138+ plasma/myeloma cells by negative magnetic selection. The origin of this receptor is a donor aged 40 or older with multiple myeloma. At the DNA level, the sequence is TGTGCCAGCAGTTCAACGGACGGGGCCTACAATGAGCAGTTCTTC. It codes for CASSSTDGAYNEQFF.